This T cell receptor (beta chain) comes out of a study of blood T cell repertoires in COVID-19. Sequencing used immunoSEQ multiplex PCR; TCRdb keeps in-frame clones, though not all of them. Here the sample spans some 200,000 clones, roughly 90% being singletons. Enrolment of Seattle patients took place during active infection, and they were followed longitudinally. This clone showed up just a few times. This CDR3 contains 14 residues. Trimming removed 6 bases from V and 0 bases from J, with 9 bases in between. Germline V gene data show CDR1 as LNHDA and CDR2 as SQIVND (reference sequence). The clonotype originates from a man aged 45-60 years with COVID-19, enrolled during active disease. The sequenced sample was peripheral blood. The chain recombines TRBV19 with TRBJ1-5; the D is unclear. The chain's CDR3 is CASRHRASNQPQHF. DNA of the CDR3: TGTGCCAGTAGACACAGAGCTAGCAATCAGCCCCAGCATTTT.